The TCR beta chain under discussion was sequenced for a study of shared clonotypes between healthy human individuals. Study-level results: Naive subsets generally exceeded memory subsets in estimated richness. With several donors compared, roughly 4.9% of naive CD4 clonotypes were shared. Unshared clonotypes carried lower generation probabilities than those common to all four donors.

This clone was observed a single time. Its matching antigen is unknown. Naive CD8 cells lacked CD45RO, underwent positive selection for CCR7 and left out terminally differentiated effector memory CD45RA+ cells. At deep level, the assay was performed. Produced via immunoSEQ multiplex PCR; TCRdb's table is partial and in-frame only. The sample shows around 2,000,000 clones, 85% to 95% of them seen only once. The source material was naive CD8+ T cells from PBMCs. The source of this sequence is a man younger than 35 in good health. Some clones in this sample may be carry-over from other donors' samples.

CDR3 amino acids: CASSLPGGNGYTF. The CDR3 region has the DNA TGTGCCAGCAGCTTGCCAGGGGGGAATGGCTACACCTTC. This chain links TRBV5-4 with TRBJ1-2, with TRBD1 matching over 7 bases. This CDR3 is built from 13 residues. The junction had 3 bases not matched to a gene; V was cut back by 1 base and J by 6 bases. Germline CDR1 reads SGHNT; CDR2 reads YYREEE (reference sequence).